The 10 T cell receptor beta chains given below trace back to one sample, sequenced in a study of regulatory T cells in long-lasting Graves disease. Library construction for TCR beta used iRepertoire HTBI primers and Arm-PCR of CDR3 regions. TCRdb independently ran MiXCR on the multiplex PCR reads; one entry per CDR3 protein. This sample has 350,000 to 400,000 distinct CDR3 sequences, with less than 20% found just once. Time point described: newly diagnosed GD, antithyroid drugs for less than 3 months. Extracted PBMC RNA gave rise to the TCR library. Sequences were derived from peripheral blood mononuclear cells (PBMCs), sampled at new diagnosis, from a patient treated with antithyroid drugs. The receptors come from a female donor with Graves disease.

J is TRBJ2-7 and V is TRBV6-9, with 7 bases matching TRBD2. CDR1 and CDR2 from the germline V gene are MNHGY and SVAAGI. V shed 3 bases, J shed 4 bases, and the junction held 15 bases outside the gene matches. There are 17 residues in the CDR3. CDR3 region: CASSYYLGGTGRYEQYF. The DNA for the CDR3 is TGTGCCAGCAGTTACTATCTCGGGGGGACCGGGAGATACGAGCAGTACTTC.

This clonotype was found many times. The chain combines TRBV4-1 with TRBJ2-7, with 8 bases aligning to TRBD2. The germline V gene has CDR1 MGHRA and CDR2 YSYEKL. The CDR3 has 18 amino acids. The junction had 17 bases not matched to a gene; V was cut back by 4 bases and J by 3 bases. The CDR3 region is CASSRSPQGAGVVYEQYF. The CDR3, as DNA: TGCGCCAGCAGCCGAAGCCCCCAGGGAGCGGGAGTGGTCTACGAGCAGTACTTC.

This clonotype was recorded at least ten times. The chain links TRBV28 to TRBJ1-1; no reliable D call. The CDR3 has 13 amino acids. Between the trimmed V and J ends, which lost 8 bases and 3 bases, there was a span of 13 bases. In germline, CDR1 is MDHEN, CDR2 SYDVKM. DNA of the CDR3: TGTGCCAGCTCCCTTCAGTTTTACACTGAAGCTTTCTTT. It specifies CASSLQFYTEAFF.

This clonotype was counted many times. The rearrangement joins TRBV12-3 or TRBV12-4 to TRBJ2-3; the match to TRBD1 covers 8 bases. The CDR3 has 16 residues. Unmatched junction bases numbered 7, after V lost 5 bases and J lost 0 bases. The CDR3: CASSPRTGTSTDTQYF. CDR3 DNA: TGTGCCAGCAGTCCTAGGACAGGGACTAGCACAGATACGCAGTATTTT.

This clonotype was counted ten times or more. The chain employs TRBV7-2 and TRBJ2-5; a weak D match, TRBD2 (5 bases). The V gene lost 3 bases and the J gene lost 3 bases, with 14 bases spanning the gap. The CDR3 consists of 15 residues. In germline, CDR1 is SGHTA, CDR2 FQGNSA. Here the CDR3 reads CASSFGGGLEETQYF. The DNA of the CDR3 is TGTGCCAGCAGCTTCGGCGGAGGACTCGAAGAGACCCAGTACTTC.

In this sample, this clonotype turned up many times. CDR3: CSASLGREAFF. The CDR3 DNA is TGCAGTGCTAGCCTCGGCCGTGAAGCTTTCTTT. The chain combines TRBV20-1 with TRBJ1-1; D gene ambiguous. This CDR3 has 11 residues. Germline assignment: CDR1 DFQATT and CDR2 SNEGSKA (reference sequence). V was clipped by 3 bases and J by 7 bases, with 9 bases between them.

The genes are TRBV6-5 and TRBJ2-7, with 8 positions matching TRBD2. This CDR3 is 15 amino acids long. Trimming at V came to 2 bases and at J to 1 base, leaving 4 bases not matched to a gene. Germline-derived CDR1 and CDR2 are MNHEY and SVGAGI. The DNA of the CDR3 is TGTGCCAGCAGTTACGGCGCGGGAGGATCCTACGAGCAGTACTTC. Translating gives CASSYGAGGSYEQYF.

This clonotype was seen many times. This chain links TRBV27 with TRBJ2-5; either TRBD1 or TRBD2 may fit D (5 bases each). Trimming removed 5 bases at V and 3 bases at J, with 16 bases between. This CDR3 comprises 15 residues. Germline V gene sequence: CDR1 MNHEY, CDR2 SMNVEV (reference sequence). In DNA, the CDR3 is TGTGCCAGCAGTACCTCGGGACGGAGCGAAGAGACCCAGTACTTC. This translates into CASSTSGRSEETQYF.

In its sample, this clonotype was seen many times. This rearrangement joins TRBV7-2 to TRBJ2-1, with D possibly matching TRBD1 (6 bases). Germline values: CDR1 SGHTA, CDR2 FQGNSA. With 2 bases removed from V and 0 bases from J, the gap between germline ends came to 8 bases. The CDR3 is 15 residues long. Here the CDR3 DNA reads TGTGCCAGCAGCTTACAGGACAGCTCCTACAATGAGCAGTTCTTC. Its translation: CASSLQDSSYNEQFF.

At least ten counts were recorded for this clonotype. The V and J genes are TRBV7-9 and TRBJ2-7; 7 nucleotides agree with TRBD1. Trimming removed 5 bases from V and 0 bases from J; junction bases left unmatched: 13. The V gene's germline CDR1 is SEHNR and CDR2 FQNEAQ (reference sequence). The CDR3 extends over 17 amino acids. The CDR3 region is CASSAPVDRANSYEQYF. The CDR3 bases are TGTGCCAGCAGCGCACCCGTCGACAGGGCGAACTCCTACGAGCAGTACTTC. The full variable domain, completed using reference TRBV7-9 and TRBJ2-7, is DTGVSQNPRHKITKRGQNVTFRCDPISEHNRLYWYRQTLGQGPEFLTYFQNEAQLEKSRLLSDRFSAERPKGSFSTLEIQRTEQGDSAMYLCASSAPVDRANSYEQYFGPGTRLTVT.